Shown below are 18 T cell receptor beta chains from a single sample sequenced in a study of OX40 agonist ivuxolimab in advanced cancers. Receptor libraries were prepared by the immunoSEQ multiplex PCR assay. As stored in TCRdb, this immuneACCESS dataset retains in-frame rearrangements with V and J assigned. A fraction of the clones does not appear; measured against another copy, unresolved V genes explain less than half of the discrepancy, and the remainder lacks a known reason. A total of roughly 61,000 clones appear in this sample, roughly four fifths of them only once. Of the sample, over 0.7% falls within the top ten clones. The material sequenced was CD4+ or CD8+ T cells sorted from blood, taken in a trial of the OX40 agonist ivuxolimab. These receptors originate from an adult with an advanced solid tumor such as melanoma, head and neck, liver or kidney cancer.

The CDR3 loop is CASSQDGTPRHEQYF. The CDR3 region has the DNA TGCGCCAGCAGCCAAGACGGAACACCCCGGCACGAGCAGTACTTC. This sequence joins TRBV4-1 and TRBJ2-7; D not resolved. CDR3 length equals 15 residues. Trimming removed 0 bases at V and 5 bases at J, with 14 bases between. Germline CDR1 reads MGHRA; CDR2 reads YSYEKL.

The chain links TRBV6-5 to TRBJ1-4, with D unresolved. This CDR3 contains 15 residues. Germline V gene data show CDR1 as MNHEY and CDR2 as SVGAGI. V lost 0 bases and J lost 3, with 8 bases in between. CDR3 sequence reads: CASSYSSRPNEKLFF. CDR3 sequence (DNA): TGTGCCAGCAGTTACTCGTCACGGCCTAATGAAAAACTGTTTTTT.

The gene calls are TRBV2 and TRBJ1-4; the D is unclear. Germline lookup yields CDR1 SNHLY and CDR2 FYNNEI. The CDR3 length is 12 residues. Trimming pared 5 bases from V and 4 bases from J, leaving 5 bases between. CDR3 amino acids: CASSSGNEKLFF. CDR3 sequence (DNA): TGTGCCAGCAGTTCTGGTAATGAAAAACTGTTTTTT. The full variable domain, with the rest looked up from reference TRBV2 and TRBJ1-4, is EPEVTQTPSHQVTQMGQEVILRCVPISNHLYFYWYRQILGQKVEFLVSFYNNEISEKSEIFDDQFSVERPDGSNFTLKIRSTKLEDSAMYFCASSSGNEKLFFGSGTQLSVL.

The CDR3 reads CASIRVNTEAFF. As DNA, the CDR3 is TGTGCCAGCATAAGAGTGAACACTGAAGCTTTCTTT. V gene TRBV6-1 combines with J gene TRBJ1-1, with D uncertain. Looked up from germline, CDR1 is MNHNS and CDR2 is SASEGT. The V and J ends lost 7 bases and 0 bases respectively, with 6 bases between them. There are 12 residues in the CDR3.

Note on this clone: At one end, the junction sequence differs from germline, possibly due to a read error. J is TRBJ1-2 and V is TRBV19, with a weak D call TRBD1 (5 bases). The germline gives CDR1 LNHDA, CDR2 SQIVND (reference sequence). The CDR3 length is 12 residues. CDR3 coding DNA: TGTGCCAGTAGTCAAGGCCGGGGCAGGACTTCCTTC. Its protein is CASSQGRGRTSF.

CDR3 amino acids: CASSLGWGARTDTQYF. As DNA, the CDR3 is TGTGCCAGCAGCTTAGGGTGGGGGGCCCGCACAGATACGCAGTATTTT. This chain links TRBV7-8 with TRBJ2-3; TRBD1 or TRBD2 may be the D gene (6 bases each). Germline values: CDR1 SGHVS, CDR2 FQNEAQ. Deletions cut 1 base from V and 1 base from J, with 12 bases between. The CDR3 consists of 16 residues.

In this sample, this clone turned up a few times. The chain joins TRBV10-2 to TRBJ1-4; D ambiguous. The length of the CDR3 is 15 residues. Germline CDR1 reads WSHSY; CDR2 reads SAAADI. Trimming left V 0 bases short and J 8 bases short, with 13 bases between. CDR3 amino acids: CASSESGAGGEKLFF. CDR3 in DNA: TGCGCCAGCAGTGAGTCGGGCGCAGGAGGGGAAAAACTGTTTTTT.

The chain joins TRBV6-5 to TRBJ2-2; D might be TRBD1 (6 bases). CDR3 length: 14 residues. CDR1 is MNHEY and CDR2 is SVGAGI in the germline V gene. V shed 6 bases and J shed 5 bases, with 13 bases lying between them. The CDR3: CASRTIQGTGELFF. In nucleotides, the CDR3 is TGTGCCAGCAGGACTATACAGGGAACCGGGGAGCTGTTTTTT.

The V gene is TRBV7-3, the J gene TRBJ1-5; TRBD1 might be the D (6 bases). Trimming shortened V by 2 bases and J by 8 bases, and 10 bases separated the two germline ends. CDR1 is SGHTA and CDR2 is FQGTGA in the germline V gene. The CDR3 extends over 13 amino acids. The CDR3 spells CASSLGGAEPQHF. In DNA form, the CDR3 reads TGTGCCAGCAGCTTAGGGGGCGCGGAGCCCCAGCATTTT.

This chain connects TRBV9 to TRBJ1-2; TRBD1 might be the D (5 bases). From germline, CDR1 is SGDLS and CDR2 YYNGEE. The CDR3 contains 19 residues. V lost 3 bases, J lost 6 bases, and 30 bases lay in between. The CDR3 nucleotides read TGTGCCAGCAGCGGAGATCGGCGGGAGGGACGGCCCCCGAGGGATGGCTACACCTTC. Translation gives CASSGDRREGRPPRDGYTF.

The chain uses TRBV7-6 and TRBJ2-3; the D gene is possibly TRBD2 (7 bases). Germline-derived CDR1 and CDR2 are SGHVS and FNYEAQ. Deletions cut 5 bases from V and 3 bases from J, with 18 bases between. The CDR3 runs 16 residues. CDR3 protein: CASSRGGGGLTDTQYF. CDR3 DNA sequence: TGTGCCAGCAGCCGAGGAGGGGGGGGGCTAACAGATACGCAGTATTTT. Combining the CDR3 with reference TRBV7-6 and TRBJ2-3 gives the whole variable domain GAGVSQSPRYKVTKRGQDVALRCDPISGHVSLYWYRQALGQGPEFLTYFNYEAQQDKSGLPNDRFSAERPEGSISTLTIQRTEQRDSAMYRCASSRGGGGLTDTQYFGPGTRLTVL.

This chain joins TRBV6-1 and TRBJ2-1; D unclear. The CDR3 totals 12 residues. From germline, CDR1 is MNHNS and CDR2 SASEGT. V lost 6 bases to trimming and J lost 6 bases, with 9 bases between them. This CDR3 reads CASSLGSNEQFF. The CDR3 DNA reads as TGTGCCAGCAGCCTCGGGTCCAATGAGCAGTTCTTC.

This clone was counted a few times. The chain links TRBV5-4 to TRBJ2-7; D remains ambiguous. This CDR3 spans 15 amino acids. CDR1 and CDR2 (germline): SGHNT, YYREEE (reference sequence). Trimming left V 0 bases short and J 9 bases short, with 19 bases between. The CDR3 spells CASSLANSGALGQYF. The CDR3 DNA reads as TGTGCCAGCAGCTTGGCCAACTCCGGCGCCCTCGGGCAGTACTTC.

This clone was seen only once. The chain carries TRBV9 and TRBJ2-2; D not resolved. The ends were cut back, 4 bases at V and 4 bases at J, with 8 bases in the middle. The CDR3 runs to 13 residues. Germline V gene lookup returns CDR1 SGDLS and CDR2 YYNGEE. The CDR3 DNA reads TGTGCCAGCAGCCCCCTTAGCACCGGGGAGCTGTTTTTT. Translation: CASSPLSTGELFF.

The J gene is TRBJ2-2, the V gene TRBV5-4, with D tentatively TRBD1 or TRBD2 (6 bases each). This CDR3 has 15 residues. Germline CDR1 and CDR2: SGHNT and YYREEE (reference sequence). V was pared by 4 bases and J by 7 bases, with 17 bases between. The CDR3: CASSTTIQGGGELFF. The CDR3 region has the DNA TGTGCCAGCAGCACGACGATACAGGGAGGCGGGGAGCTGTTTTTT.

This clone appeared a few times. The chain couples TRBV7-6 to TRBJ1-5, with 9 bases matching TRBD1. Germline V gene lookup returns CDR1 SGHVS and CDR2 FNYEAQ. This CDR3 has 15 amino acids. V was clipped by 5 bases and J by 1 base; unmatched bases: 3. CDR3 region: CASSPGTGSNQPQHF. The CDR3 nucleotides are TGTGCCAGCAGCCCCGGGACAGGGAGCAATCAGCCCCAGCATTTT.

The chain carries TRBV27 and TRBJ1-2; TRBD1 matches at 8 bases. This CDR3 has 11 residues. Germline CDR1 and CDR2: MNHEY and SMNVEV (reference sequence). The ends lost 11 bases at V and 4 bases at J; junction bases unmatched: 3. This CDR3 reads CAGQGPYGYTF. The CDR3 DNA sequence: TGTGCCGGACAGGGCCCCTATGGCTACACCTTC.

The chain couples TRBV5-1 to TRBJ2-6, with a weak D call TRBD1 (5 bases). There are 19 residues in the CDR3. The germline V and J ends were trimmed by 4 bases and 3 bases, with 23 bases remaining between them. From germline, CDR1 is SGHRS and CDR2 YFSETQ. CDR3 region: CASSALFQGIPFGANVLTF. In nucleotides, the CDR3 is TGCGCCAGCAGCGCACTTTTTCAGGGAATCCCGTTTGGGGCCAACGTCCTGACTTTC.